The 25 T cell receptor beta chains in this list originate from one sample, sequenced in a study of PD-1 blockade in classical Hodgkin lymphoma. As for time point: cycle 4 day 1 (C4D1), after 5 to 7 weeks of nivolumab. Each and every patient relapsed after autologous stem cell transplantation, and patients got differing brentuximab vedotin exposure. Using immunoSEQ multiplex PCR, the repertoire was profiled, and TCRdb retains in-frame clones only, with some absent. The sample contains fewer than 50,000 clones, roughly 78% of which appear only once. This specimen consisted of peripheral blood mononuclear cells (PBMCs), obtained before the fourth cycle of nivolumab. The receptors come from a human donor with classical Hodgkin lymphoma.

This chain connects TRBV4-3 to TRBJ2-7; a possible D gene is TRBD1 (6 bases). V lost 2 bases and J 3 bases, leaving 14 bases between the germline ends. Germline V lookup: CDR1 LGHNA, CDR2 YSLEER. The CDR3 totals 15 residues. The CDR3 is CASSQLRDTNYEQYF. The DNA of the CDR3 is TGCGCCAGCAGCCAACTCCGGGACACCAACTACGAGCAGTACTTC.

In its sample, this clone was seen a few times. The chain's CDR3 is CASSWQENTEAFF. The CDR3 DNA is TGCGCCAGCAGCTGGCAGGAGAACACTGAAGCTTTCTTT. The chain carries TRBV5-1 and TRBJ1-1; D uncertain. Germline loops: CDR1 SGHRS, CDR2 YFSETQ. The V and J ends lost 3 bases and 1 base respectively, with 7 bases between them. The CDR3 covers 13 residues.

The chain links TRBV5-6 to TRBJ2-3, with D possibly TRBD2 on 5 matching bases. V lost 3 bases, J lost 1 base, and 15 bases lay in between. Germline lookup yields CDR1 SGHDT and CDR2 YYEEEE. This CDR3 has 16 amino acids. The chain's CDR3 is CASSSFGLTGTDTQYF. The CDR3 DNA reads as TGTGCCAGCAGCTCCTTTGGACTTACAGGCACAGATACGCAGTATTTT.

For the CDR3, the DNA is TGTGCCAGTAGTACCCTTGGGGAGACCCAGTACTTC. Encoded protein: CASSTLGETQYF. The chain uses TRBV19 and TRBJ2-5; no reliable D call. Trimming stripped 4 bases from V and 5 bases from J, with 8 bases between. Germline CDR1 LNHDA, CDR2 SQIVND (reference sequence). The CDR3 runs to 12 residues.

This chain links TRBV27 with TRBJ2-7; 7 nucleotides line up with TRBD2. V gave up 1 base and J gave up 7 bases; unmatched junction bases: 1. CDR1 and CDR2 (germline): MNHEY, SMNVEV (reference sequence). The CDR3 runs to 12 residues. CDR3 nucleotides: TGTGCCAGCAGTTTATGGGGAGGGGAGCAGTACTTC. It encodes CASSLWGGEQYF.

The chain recombines TRBV27 with TRBJ2-3; tentative D call: TRBD2 (6 bases). V was pared by 3 bases and J by 9 bases, with 16 bases between. In germline, CDR1 is MNHEY, CDR2 SMNVEV (reference sequence). The CDR3 runs 14 residues. The CDR3 nucleotides read TGTGCCAGCAGTTTCTACGGACCGACTAGGACGCAGTATTTT. Amino acids: CASSFYGPTRTQYF.

This chain links TRBV9 with TRBJ1-3; D is perhaps TRBD1 (6 bases). The CDR3 covers 16 residues. The germline V gene has CDR1 SGDLS and CDR2 YYNGEE. Trimming pared 3 bases from V and 0 bases from J, leaving 13 bases between. CDR3 sequence (DNA): TGTGCCAGCAGCGAGGGGGACGTTTACTCTGGAAACACCATATATTTT. Translation: CASSEGDVYSGNTIYF.

This clone was recorded only once. The J gene is TRBJ1-2, the V gene TRBV6-6; no clear D gene. The V end was cut by 4 bases, the J end by 3 bases, with 6 bases between. Germline V gene sequence: CDR1 MNHNY, CDR2 SVGAGI (reference sequence). There are 12 residues in the CDR3. CDR3 sequence (DNA): TGTGCCAGCAGTTCGGGCTACTATGGCTACACCTTC. Translated: CASSSGYYGYTF.

The V call is TRBV27, the J call TRBJ2-1; D possibly matches TRBD1 or TRBD2 (5 bases each). CDR1 is MNHEY, CDR2 SMNVEV, per germline (reference sequence). This CDR3 is 16 amino acids long. Between the trimmed V and J ends, which lost 5 bases and 4 bases, there was a span of 18 bases. CDR3 sequence: CASSPRPGRGYNEQFF. The DNA for the CDR3 is TGTGCCAGCAGTCCACGTCCGGGACGGGGTTACAATGAGCAGTTCTTC.

The chain uses TRBV6-1 and TRBJ2-2; weak D call: TRBD2 (6 bases). The CDR3 is 13 residues long. V lost 9 bases and J 4 bases, leaving 12 bases between the germline ends. CDR1 is MNHNS, CDR2 SASEGT, per germline. Written as DNA, the CDR3 is TGTGCCAGTCGGCGGGGAGGCACCGGGGAGCTGTTTTTT. Its translation: CASRRGGTGELFF.

This rearrangement joins TRBV6-5 to TRBJ1-2, with D unresolved. CDR1 and CDR2 (germline): MNHEY, SVGAGI. Trimming stripped 5 bases from V and 2 bases from J, with 12 bases between. The CDR3 consists of 14 residues. CDR3 sequence reads: CASSELAGNYGYTF. For the CDR3, the DNA is TGTGCCAGCAGTGAACTCGCCGGGAACTATGGCTACACCTTC.

This clone was observed a few times. The V gene is TRBV2, the J gene TRBJ2-3, with 12 bases identical to TRBD2. Germline trimming cut 8 bases from V and 2 bases from J; bases unmatched to any gene: 8. Germline lookup yields CDR1 SNHLY and CDR2 FYNNEI. The CDR3 is made up of 16 amino acids. CDR3 nucleotides: TGTGCCAGCTTTTGGACTAGCGGGGTGAACACAGATACGCAGTATTTT. The encoded protein is CASFWTSGVNTDTQYF. The complete variable domain, with remaining parts taken from reference TRBV2 and TRBJ2-3, reads EPEVTQTPSHQVTQMGQEVILRCVPISNHLYFYWYRQILGQKVEFLVSFYNNEISEKSEIFDDQFSVERPDGSNFTLKIRSTKLEDSAMYFCASFWTSGVNTDTQYFGPGTRLTVL.

V gene TRBV7-9 combines with J gene TRBJ2-7; D call uncertain. The CDR3 has 14 residues. The V end was cut by 2 bases, the J end by 0 bases, with 8 bases between. CDR1 and CDR2 (germline): SEHNR, FQNEAQ (reference sequence). Here the CDR3 reads CASSLSPGSYEQYF. In DNA, the CDR3 is TGTGCCAGCAGCTTATCCCCAGGCTCCTACGAGCAGTACTTC.

The V call is TRBV4-2, the J call TRBJ2-1, with D possibly TRBD1 on 5 matching bases. Germline values: CDR1 LGHNA, CDR2 YNFKEQ. CDR3 length equals 15 residues. Trimming pared 1 base from V and 5 bases from J, leaving 12 bases between. The CDR3 region is CASSQVTGRDNEQFF. In nucleotides, the CDR3 is TGTGCCAGCAGCCAAGTCACAGGACGGGACAATGAGCAGTTCTTC.

This clone has just one count. The genes are TRBV19 and TRBJ1-3; TRBD1 is a possible D gene (5 bases). CDR1 and CDR2 from the germline V gene are LNHDA and SQIVND (reference sequence). V lost 9 bases and J lost 2, with 11 bases in between. The CDR3 covers 13 residues. The CDR3 sequence: CASRGVPGNTIYF. CDR3 bases: TGTGCCAGCCGAGGGGTGCCTGGAAACACCATATATTTT.

Only one count was recorded for this clone. CDR3 loop: CASRTGGAYEQYF. The CDR3 nucleotides are TGTGCCAGCAGGACAGGGGGCGCCTACGAGCAGTACTTC. V and J are TRBV6-6 and TRBJ2-7; TRBD1 matches 10 bases. The germline gives CDR1 MNHNY, CDR2 SVGAGI (reference sequence). The CDR3 extends over 13 amino acids. V lost 6 bases to trimming and J lost 2 bases; unmatched junction nucleotides: 1.

V gene TRBV6-5 combines with J gene TRBJ2-3, with D perhaps being TRBD1 or TRBD2 (5 bases each). Trimming shortened V by 8 bases and J by 1 base, and 13 bases separated the two germline ends. CDR3 length: 14 residues. Germline values: CDR1 MNHEY, CDR2 SVGAGI. In DNA form, the CDR3 reads TGTGCCAGCGGCGGAGGACACCGCACAGATACGCAGTATTTT. It translates to CASGGGHRTDTQYF.

A single count supports this clone. V gene TRBV6-5 combines with J gene TRBJ1-1, with D unclear. The CDR3 has 13 residues. Germline V lookup: CDR1 MNHEY, CDR2 SVGAGI. Between the trimmed V and J ends, which lost 0 bases and 8 bases, there was a span of 10 bases. CDR3 in amino acids: CASSYSRVVEAFF. In DNA, the CDR3 is TGTGCCAGCAGTTACTCGCGGGTCGTAGAAGCTTTCTTT.

V usage is TRBV19 and J usage is TRBJ2-6, with D uncertain. The CDR3 is 17 residues long. V lost 2 bases and J 0 bases, leaving 11 bases between the germline ends. The germline V gene encodes CDR1 LNHDA and CDR2 SQIVND (reference sequence). This CDR3 is CASSISRGSSGANVLTF. The CDR3 DNA reads TGTGCCAGTAGTATATCAAGAGGTAGCTCTGGGGCCAACGTCCTGACTTTC.

This chain joins TRBV6-6 and TRBJ1-1; 8 nucleotides line up with TRBD1. CDR3 length: 14 residues. Germline V lookup: CDR1 MNHNY, CDR2 SVGAGI (reference sequence). V was clipped by 2 bases and J by 3 bases; unmatched bases: 2. This CDR3 is CASSYGGQDTEAFF. The CDR3 DNA follows: TGTGCCAGCAGTTACGGGGGACAGGACACTGAAGCTTTCTTT.

This clone was seen only a few times. The V and J genes are TRBV10-3 and TRBJ2-2, with 7 nucleotides matching TRBD1. The length of the CDR3 is 16 residues. V trimming: 7 bases; J trimming: 1 base; junction bases outside the gene matches: 9. CDR1 is ENHRY and CDR2 is SYGVKD in the germline V gene. The CDR3 DNA reads TGTGCCATCAACTATCAGGGGGTTTTGAACACCGGGGAGCTGTTTTTT. It encodes CAINYQGVLNTGELFF.

Notes on this clone: One end of the junction does not line up with germline, which may come from a read error. The rearrangement links TRBV5-4 to TRBJ1-1; D unclear. Germline-derived CDR1 and CDR2 are SGHNT and YYREEE (reference sequence). The CDR3 runs to 13 residues. CDR3 protein: CASAPSRNTEAFF. CDR3 coding DNA: TGCGCCAGCGCCCCTTCGCGGAACACTGAAGCTTTCTTT.

The chain combines TRBV4-3 with TRBJ1-5, with 7 bases that match TRBD1. Germline V gene data show CDR1 as LGHNA and CDR2 as YSLEER. The V segment lost 1 base and the J segment 0 bases; nucleotides outside the gene matches: 6. The CDR3 length is 17 residues. The CDR3 bases are TGCGCCAGCAGCCAAGCCGCGGGACAGTATAGCAATCAGCCCCAGCATTTT. Translated: CASSQAAGQYSNQPQHF.

In this sample, this clone turned up once. The genes are TRBV23-1 and TRBJ1-2, with no clear D. TRBV23-1 is filed as an ORF, its function uncertain. The CDR3 contains 12 residues. V gave up 6 bases and J gave up 0 bases, with 5 bases separating them. The CDR3 is CASRGANYGYTF. The CDR3 DNA follows: TGCGCCAGCAGGGGAGCTAACTATGGCTACACCTTC.

The count of this clone is one. Other DNA sequences of this sample code for an identical CDR3. This rearrangement joins TRBV6-1 to TRBJ1-2; 7 nucleotides align to TRBD1. Per germline, CDR1 MNHNS and CDR2 SASEGT. The CDR3 contains 15 residues. V dropped 0 bases and J dropped 6; count of bases not matched to a gene: 7. Written as DNA, the CDR3 is TGTGCCAGCAGTGAAGCGTCCGACAGGGCGGATGGCTACACCTTC. Its translation: CASSEASDRADGYTF.